The 3 T cell receptor beta chains in this list originate from one sample, sequenced in a study of T-cell memory formation after mild COVID-19. One entry per CDR3 protein results from TCRdb running MiXCR on the 5' RACE reads. Here the sample spans 350,000 to 550,000 distinct CDR3 sequences, approximately 19% being singletons. The sequenced material came from PBMCs or a T cell subset sorted from them (not recorded which). The source of these receptors is a man younger than 35 who had mild COVID-19 (a few samples of this study predate the infection). Cell type and time point are not known.

The sample holds a few counts of this clonotype. V usage is TRBV29-1 and J usage is TRBJ1-4; TRBD1 is a possible D gene (5 bases). V lost 0 bases, J lost 5 bases, and 10 bases lay in between. In germline, CDR1 is SQVTM, CDR2 ANQGSEA. CDR3 size: 14 residues. The CDR3 loop reads CSVEERGRNEKLFF. CDR3 nucleotides: TGCAGCGTTGAAGAGCGGGGCCGAAATGAAAAACTGTTTTTT. The full variable domain, rest sourced from reference TRBV29-1 and TRBJ1-4, is SAVISQKPSRDICQRGTSLTIQCQVDSQVTMMFWYRQQPGQSLTLIATANQGSEATYESGFVIDKFPISRPNLTFSTLTVSNMSPEDSSIYLCSVEERGRNEKLFFGSGTQLSVL.

The chain couples TRBV19 to TRBJ1-4; D call uncertain. V was cut by 3 bases and J by 0 bases, with 11 bases left in between. The CDR3 is made up of 16 amino acids. Germline V lookup: CDR1 LNHDA, CDR2 SQIVND (reference sequence). Here the CDR3 DNA reads TGTGCCAGTAGTATGGGAGGATTAACAACTAATGAAAAACTGTTTTTT. This gives the protein CASSMGGLTTNEKLFF. The full variable domain, rest sourced from reference TRBV19 and TRBJ1-4, is DGGITQSPKYLFRKEGQNVTLSCEQNLNHDAMYWYRQDPGQGLRLIYYSQIVNDFQKGDIAEGYSVSREKKESFPLTVTSAQKNPTAFYLCASSMGGLTTNEKLFFGSGTQLSVL.

CDR3 sequence (DNA): TGTGCCAGTAGTATAGTGGGGGAACTATCTGGCTACACCTTC. This translates into CASSIVGELSGYTF. The chain has TRBV19 and TRBJ1-2; a weak D match, TRBD1 (5 bases). The V end lost 1 base, the J end lost 7 bases, and 13 bases lay between the germline ends. Germline V gives CDR1 LNHDA, CDR2 SQIVND (reference sequence). CDR3 length: 14 amino acids.